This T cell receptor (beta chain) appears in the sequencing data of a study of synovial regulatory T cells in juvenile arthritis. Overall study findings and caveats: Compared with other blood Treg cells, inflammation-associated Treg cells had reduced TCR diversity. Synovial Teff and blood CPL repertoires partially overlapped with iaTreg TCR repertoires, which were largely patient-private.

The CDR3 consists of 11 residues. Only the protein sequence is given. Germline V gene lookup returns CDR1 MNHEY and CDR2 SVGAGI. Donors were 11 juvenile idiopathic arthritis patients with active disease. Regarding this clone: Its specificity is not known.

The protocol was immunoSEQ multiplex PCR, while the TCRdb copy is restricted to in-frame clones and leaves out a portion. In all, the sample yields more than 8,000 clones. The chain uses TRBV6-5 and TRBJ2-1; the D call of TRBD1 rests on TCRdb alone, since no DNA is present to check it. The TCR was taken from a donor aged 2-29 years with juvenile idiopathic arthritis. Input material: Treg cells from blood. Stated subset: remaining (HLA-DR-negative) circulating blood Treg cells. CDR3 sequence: CASTIRNEQFF.